These 27 T cell receptor beta chains originate from one sample sequenced in a study of T cell responses to AZD1222 COVID-19 vaccine. Here immunoSEQ multiplex PCR was the method, and the copy in TCRdb shows in-frame clones only, minus some. The profile shows 90,000 to 150,000 clones, roughly 86% of them singletons. Sequencing used peripheral blood, obtained on day 0 of AZD1222 vaccination. Receptors were obtained from an adult in good health.

The rearrangement links TRBV19 to TRBJ2-7; TRBD1 is a possible D gene (6 bases). Germline V gene data show CDR1 as LNHDA and CDR2 as SQIVND (reference sequence). CDR3 length equals 12 residues. Trimming pared 3 bases from V and 6 bases from J, leaving 9 bases between. CDR3 bases: TGTGCCAGTAGTATCCAGGGGACCGAGCAGTACTTC. Its translation is CASSIQGTEQYF.

This rearrangement joins TRBV7-6 to TRBJ2-7, with unresolved D. Germline V gene sequence: CDR1 SGHVS, CDR2 FNYEAQ. Trimming took off 4 bases at V and 1 base at J, with 14 bases between the two ends. CDR3 length: 15 residues. This CDR3 is CASSSAPTGSYEQYF. The CDR3 DNA reads TGTGCCAGCAGCTCGGCCCCTACCGGTTCCTACGAGCAGTACTTC.

This chain uses TRBV4-2 with TRBJ1-4; 9 bases align to TRBD1. Germline V gene sequence: CDR1 LGHNA, CDR2 YNFKEQ. The CDR3 runs 16 residues. The J segment lost 2 bases and the V segment lost 1 base, leaving 2 bases of the junction unmatched. The CDR3 reads CASSQGGTGTNEKLFF. The CDR3 DNA reads TGTGCCAGCAGCCAAGGGGGGACAGGGACTAATGAAAAACTGTTTTTT.

This clone was counted once. CDR3 bases: TGTGCCACCAGTGCGGGACAGGGGACGGAGACCCAGTACTTC. Its protein product is CATSAGQGTETQYF. The chain joins TRBV24-1 to TRBJ2-5, with 10 bases fitting TRBD1. The germline V gene has CDR1 KGHDR and CDR2 SFDVKD. V trimming: 5 bases; J trimming: 5 bases; junction bases outside the gene matches: 4. CDR3 length equals 14 residues.

The chain is built from TRBV5-1 and TRBJ1-2; TRBD1 matches at 7 bases. The germline V gene encodes CDR1 SGHRS and CDR2 YFSETQ. This CDR3 is 13 amino acids long. The V segment lost 3 bases and the J segment 8 bases; nucleotides outside the gene matches: 7. The chain's CDR3 is CASSSQTGIGYTF. The CDR3 region has the DNA TGCGCCAGCAGCTCTCAGACAGGGATAGGCTACACCTTC. Using reference TRBV5-1 and TRBJ1-2 for the parts outside the CDR3, the full variable domain is KAGVTQTPRYLIKTRGQQVTLSCSPISGHRSVSWYQQTPGQGLQFLFEYFSETQRNKGNFPGRFSGRQFSNSRSEMNVSTLELGDSALYLCASSSQTGIGYTFGSGTRLTVV.

The chain employs TRBV6-5 and TRBJ1-1; no clear D. V was clipped by 0 bases and J by 1 base, with 3 bases between them. The CDR3 runs to 13 residues. The germline gives CDR1 MNHEY, CDR2 SVGAGI. CDR3 in amino acids: CASSYSRNTEAFF. The DNA of the CDR3 is TGTGCCAGCAGTTACTCAAGGAACACTGAAGCTTTCTTT.

This chain uses TRBV28 with TRBJ1-2, with a weak D call TRBD1 (6 bases). V shed 10 bases and J shed 2 bases, with 17 bases lying between them. There are 14 residues in the CDR3. Per the germline V gene, CDR1 is MDHEN and CDR2 is SYDVKM. This CDR3 reads CANPGGRENYGYTF. As DNA, the CDR3 is TGTGCCAACCCGGGGGGCAGGGAGAACTATGGCTACACCTTC.

The V and J genes are TRBV30 and TRBJ1-1, with 10 bases fitting TRBD1. Trimming took 2 bases from V and 5 from J; bases not matched to a gene: 5. The CDR3 is 14 amino acids. CDR1 and CDR2 from the germline V gene are GTSNPN and SVGIG (reference sequence). Here the CDR3 reads CAWSWTGGRTEAFF. The DNA of the CDR3 is TGTGCCTGGAGTTGGACAGGGGGTCGAACTGAAGCTTTCTTT. The whole variable domain, filled in from reference TRBV30 and TRBJ1-1, reads SQTIHQWPATLVQPVGSPLSLECTVEGTSNPNLYWYRQAAGRGLQLLFYSVGIGQISSEVPQNLSASRPQDRQFILSSKKLLLSDSGFYLCAWSWTGGRTEAFFGQGTRLTVV.

The chain is built from TRBV5-1 and TRBJ1-6, with TRBD1 matching 8 bases. This CDR3 has 16 residues. Per the germline V gene, CDR1 is SGHRS and CDR2 is YFSETQ. V shed 2 bases and J 7 bases; nucleotides not matched to a gene: 8. CDR3 DNA sequence: TGCGCCAGCAGCTTTGGGGCGACAGGGGAAAATTCACCCCTCCACTTT. Translation gives CASSFGATGENSPLHF.

The chain uses TRBV5-6 and TRBJ1-6; D is unclear. There are 14 residues in the CDR3. Trimming removed 0 bases from V and 9 bases from J, with 10 bases in between. CDR1 and CDR2 (germline): SGHDT, YYEEEE. The CDR3 sequence is CASSLASGISPLHF. The DNA of the CDR3 is TGTGCCAGCAGCTTGGCCAGTGGTATTTCACCCCTCCACTTT. Full variable domain (outside the CDR3, taken from reference TRBV5-6 and TRBJ1-6): DAGVTQSPTHLIKTRGQQVTLRCSPKSGHDTVSWYQQALGQGPQFIFQYYEEEERQRGNFPDRFSGHQFPNYSSELNVNALLLGDSALYLCASSLASGISPLHFGNGTRLTVT.

The gene calls are TRBV10-2 and TRBJ2-7, with 8 bases that match TRBD1. CDR3 size: 14 residues. Germline values: CDR1 WSHSY, CDR2 SAAADI. Germline trimming cut 5 bases from V and 0 bases from J; bases unmatched to any gene: 3. The CDR3 loop is CASSPGTGSYEQYF. As DNA, the CDR3 is TGCGCCAGCAGTCCCGGGACAGGCTCCTACGAGCAGTACTTC.

The rearrangement links TRBV11-2 to TRBJ1-5; 8 nucleotides agree with TRBD1. This CDR3 contains 17 residues. Germline lookup yields CDR1 SGHAT and CDR2 FQNNGV. Losses at the gene ends were 1 base for V and 2 bases for J; bases not matched to a gene: 7. CDR3 sequence (DNA): TGTGCCAGCAGCTTAGGCCCGACAGGGGATGGCAATCAGCCCCAGCATTTT. This gives the protein CASSLGPTGDGNQPQHF.

On this clone: Compared with germline, one end of the junction differs, possibly owing to a read error. The V call is TRBV6-1, the J call TRBJ2-7; 11 bases align to TRBD1. CDR1 is MNHNS, CDR2 SASEGT, per germline. This CDR3 is 15 amino acids long. Written as DNA, the CDR3 is TGTGCCAGCAGTAAAGCCGGGACAGGGGGATACGAGCAGTACTTC. This codes for CASSKAGTGGYEQYF.

The genes are TRBV5-8 and TRBJ1-6; perhaps TRBD1 as D (6 bases). CDR3 length: 15 residues. Trimming cost V 0 bases and J 9 bases, with 13 bases left between them. The germline CDR1 and CDR2 sequences are SGHTS and YDEGEE. CDR3: CASSLEQGVGSPLHF. DNA of the CDR3: TGTGCCAGCAGCTTGGAACAGGGAGTCGGTTCACCCCTCCACTTT.

The CDR3 bases are TGCGCCAGCAGCCCAAGGGCAGGCGGCACAGATACGCAGTATTTT. It translates to CASSPRAGGTDTQYF. This chain connects TRBV5-1 to TRBJ2-3; D gene unclear. Germline CDR1 reads SGHRS; CDR2 reads YFSETQ. This CDR3 contains 15 residues. V lost 4 bases and J 1 base, leaving 13 bases between the germline ends.

The chain is built from TRBV25-1 and TRBJ1-2; D possibly corresponds to TRBD1 (5 bases). CDR3 length: 13 amino acids. Germline-derived CDR1 and CDR2 are MGHDK and SYGVNS. V gave up 4 bases and J gave up 2 bases, with 8 bases separating them. The DNA of the CDR3 is TGTGCCAGCAGTGTTTCAGGGAACTATGGCTACACCTTC. Protein sequence: CASSVSGNYGYTF.

This chain joins TRBV4-1 and TRBJ1-5; maybe TRBD1 (6 bases). The CDR3 spans 16 residues. The ends were cut back, 3 bases at V and 7 bases at J, with 19 bases in the middle. Germline CDR1 MGHRA, CDR2 YSYEKL. This CDR3 is CASSHLPRQEGQPQHF. The CDR3 coding sequence is TGCGCCAGCAGCCACCTTCCCCGACAGGAGGGACAGCCCCAGCATTTT.

The rearrangement links TRBV2 to TRBJ2-2, with D unclear. Germline V gene data show CDR1 as SNHLY and CDR2 as FYNNEI. Trimming took off 8 bases at V and 5 bases at J, with 12 bases between the two ends. The CDR3 runs to 13 residues. For the CDR3, the DNA is TGTGCCAGCGGCAAGACTGAGACCGGGGAGCTGTTTTTT. Its translation is CASGKTETGELFF.

The chain is built from TRBV18 and TRBJ2-1; the D is unclear. Trimming left V 1 base short and J 4 bases short, with 14 bases between. The CDR3 spans 16 residues. Germline loops: CDR1 KGHSH, CDR2 LQKENI. The DNA for the CDR3 is TGTGCCAGCTCACCACTTATGGATTTTGTATACAATGAGCAGTTCTTC. Protein: CASSPLMDFVYNEQFF.

The rearrangement links TRBV18 to TRBJ2-5; TRBD1 aligns across 7 bases. Germline CDR1 is KGHSH and CDR2 is LQKENI. CDR3 length: 15 amino acids. After removal of 2 bases from V and 5 bases from J, the junction contained 8 bases not matched to a gene. CDR3 amino acids: CASSPVRQGLETQYF. In nucleotides, the CDR3 is TGTGCCAGCTCACCAGTCCGACAGGGCCTTGAGACCCAGTACTTC. Variable domain in full (rest from reference TRBV18 and TRBJ2-5): NAGVMQNPRHLVRRRGQEARLRCSPMKGHSHVYWYRQLPEEGLKFMVYLQKENIIDESGMPKERFSAEFPKEGPSILRIQQVVRGDSAAYFCASSPVRQGLETQYFGPGTRLLVL.

The gene calls are TRBV6-5 and TRBJ1-2; 8 bases align to TRBD1. CDR3 length equals 15 residues. With 10 bases clipped from V and 0 bases from J, the junction kept 10 bases outside the gene matches. Germline V CDR1 and CDR2: MNHEY, SVGAGI. DNA for the CDR3: TGTGCCACGGGGACCGGGACAGGAGCTAACTATGGCTACACCTTC. This codes for CATGTGTGANYGYTF.

The CDR3 DNA reads as TGTGCCAGCAGCTTAACCGGGACAGGACTTTACAATGAGCAGTTCTTC. Residues: CASSLTGTGLYNEQFF. The V gene is TRBV11-2, the J gene TRBJ2-1; 8 nucleotides agree with TRBD1. The J segment lost 4 bases and the V segment lost 2 bases, leaving 7 bases of the junction unmatched. The CDR3 extends over 16 amino acids. Looked up from germline, CDR1 is SGHAT and CDR2 is FQNNGV.

The rearrangement uses TRBV24-1 and TRBJ1-5; 9 nucleotides agree with TRBD1. The trim removed 3 bases at V and 6 bases at J, leaving 2 bases unmatched. CDR1 and CDR2 from the germline V gene are KGHDR and SFDVKD. The CDR3 is made up of 14 amino acids. The CDR3, as DNA: TGTGCCACCAGTGATAGGACAGGGGCTCAGCCCCAGCATTTT. Its protein is CATSDRTGAQPQHF.

This clone was seen once. The chain carries TRBV2 and TRBJ2-2, with D unresolved. Germline CDR1 and CDR2: SNHLY and FYNNEI. This CDR3 region has 11 residues. Trimming shortened V by 7 bases and J by 9 bases, and 9 bases separated the two germline ends. The CDR3 sequence: CASKGGWELFF. The CDR3 DNA reads as TGTGCCAGCAAGGGCGGCTGGGAGCTGTTTTTT.

This sequence joins TRBV5-5 and TRBJ2-2, with D possibly being TRBD1 or TRBD2 (5 bases each). The germline V gene encodes CDR1 SGHKS and CDR2 YYEKEE (reference sequence). The CDR3 spans 18 residues. V lost 2 bases and J 0 bases, leaving 17 bases between the germline ends. The DNA of the CDR3 is TGTGCCAGCAGCTTTTCGCGGGCAGGGCGGTCGAACACCGGGGAGCTGTTTTTT. Amino acids: CASSFSRAGRSNTGELFF.

This sequence joins TRBV4-1 and TRBJ2-5; D may be TRBD2 (5 bases). The CDR3 is made up of 16 amino acids. V dropped 1 base and J dropped 3 bases, with 15 bases sitting between them. Looked up from germline, CDR1 is MGHRA and CDR2 is YSYEKL. The CDR3 sequence is CASSQVYGYGEETQYF. The CDR3 region has the DNA TGCGCCAGCAGCCAAGTATACGGGTACGGGGAAGAGACCCAGTACTTC.

This chain connects TRBV5-8 to TRBJ2-7, with 9 bases matching TRBD1. The CDR3 sequence is 15 residues long. V trimming: 4 bases; J trimming: 2 bases; junction bases outside the gene matches: 7. Germline CDR1 is SGHTS and CDR2 is YDEGEE. CDR3 protein: CASSRVQGATYEQYF. CDR3 sequence (DNA): TGTGCCAGCAGCCGGGTACAGGGGGCCACCTACGAGCAGTACTTC.